One and the same sample provided the 13 T cell receptor beta chains below, sequenced in a study of CD8 T cells in Susac syndrome (dated by TCRdb to between 2018 and 2020). The library was obtained by the immunoSEQ multiplex PCR assay. RNA was extracted using the RNeasy kit, and roughly 0.5 to 1 ug of the RNA was reverse transcribed with random hexamers. TCRdb passed the public sequencing reads through fastp at Q25 and MiXCR, retaining productive beta sequences. Every entry covers one CDR3 protein and lists the most common genes and DNA from its rows. A total of about 190,000 distinct CDR3 sequences appear in this sample, around 95% of them only once. The ten largest clones capture roughly 0.098% of the sample. The sequenced sample consisted of CD4+ T cells from PBMCs. The receptor source for this set is a human donor with Susac syndrome.

The chain recombines TRBV5-6 with TRBJ2-7, with TRBD1 identical over 10 bases. V was clipped by 5 bases and J by 6 bases; unmatched bases: 11. The CDR3 contains 15 residues. Germline values: CDR1 SGHDT, CDR2 YYEEEE. Written as DNA, the CDR3 is TGTGCCAGCAGACCGGGACAGGGGACGCGGCGCGAGCAGTACTTC. Its translation: CASRPGQGTRREQYF. The full variable domain, with the rest looked up from reference TRBV5-6 and TRBJ2-7, is DAGVTQSPTHLIKTRGQQVTLRCSPKSGHDTVSWYQQALGQGPQFIFQYYEEEERQRGNFPDRFSGHQFPNYSSELNVNALLLGDSALYLCASRPGQGTRREQYFGPGTRLTVT.

The sample holds one count of this clonotype. The chain recombines TRBV5-4 with TRBJ2-6; D is unresolved. Germline values: CDR1 SGHNT, CDR2 YYREEE (reference sequence). The CDR3 extends over 14 amino acids. Deletions cut 4 bases from V and 3 bases from J, with 8 bases between. The CDR3 nucleotides are TGTGCCAGCAGCCCCTGGGGTGGGGCCAACGTCCTGACTTTC. Translating it yields CASSPWGGANVLTF.

The V gene is TRBV4-2, the J gene TRBJ2-5; D gene ambiguous. Trimming took off 1 base at V and 5 bases at J, with 20 bases between the two ends. The CDR3 is 17 amino acids. The V gene's germline CDR1 is LGHNA and CDR2 YNFKEQ. The CDR3 loop is CASSQVSNVEAGETQYF. The CDR3 nucleotides read TGTGCCAGCAGCCAAGTCTCTAACGTTGAGGCCGGGGAGACCCAGTACTTC.

This clonotype was counted only a few times. J is TRBJ2-3 and V is TRBV29-1; 12 bases align to TRBD2. The CDR3 sequence is 13 residues long. From germline, CDR1 is SQVTM and CDR2 ANQGSEA. Germline trimming cut 6 bases from V and 6 bases from J; bases unmatched to any gene: 4. The DNA for the CDR3 is TGCAGCGTCCCTAGCGGGGGGGCGGATACGCAGTATTTT. Encoded protein: CSVPSGGADTQYF.

The gene calls are TRBV20-1 and TRBJ2-5; tentative D call: TRBD1 (7 bases). The CDR3 runs 15 residues. Germline-derived CDR1 and CDR2 are DFQATT and SNEGSKA (reference sequence). V dropped 5 bases and J dropped 2 bases, with 18 bases sitting between them. CDR3 bases: TGCAGTGCTCAGGGGGTGGGGGGAGGACAAGAGACCCAGTACTTC. Translating gives CSAQGVGGGQETQYF.

The genes are TRBV18 and TRBJ2-6, with unresolved D. The CDR3 loop spans 15 amino acids. V gave up 3 bases and J gave up 1 base, with 7 bases separating them. Germline CDR1 KGHSH, CDR2 LQKENI. The CDR3 sequence: CASSPLGSGANVLTF. For the CDR3, the DNA is TGTGCCAGCTCACCCTTAGGTTCTGGGGCCAACGTCCTGACTTTC. Looking up the rest from reference TRBV18 and TRBJ2-6 gives the full variable domain: NAGVMQNPRHLVRRRGQEARLRCSPMKGHSHVYWYRQLPEEGLKFMVYLQKENIIDESGMPKERFSAEFPKEGPSILRIQQVVRGDSAAYFCASSPLGSGANVLTFGAGSRLTVL.

This rearrangement joins TRBV6-6 to TRBJ2-4; D not resolved. Per germline, CDR1 MNHNY and CDR2 SVGAGI (reference sequence). V lost 7 bases, J lost 3 bases, and 13 bases lay in between. CDR3 length equals 14 residues. CDR3 nucleotide sequence: TGTGCCAGCACCCGCCTTGGGGTCAAAAACATTCAGTACTTC. Residues: CASTRLGVKNIQYF.

V usage is TRBV24-1 and J usage is TRBJ2-3; a possible D gene is TRBD1 (5 bases). The CDR3 runs to 14 residues. V was pared by 4 bases and J by 5 bases, with 12 bases between. Germline V lookup: CDR1 KGHDR, CDR2 SFDVKD. CDR3 sequence reads: CATSDRAGLDTQYF. The CDR3 DNA reads as TGTGCCACCAGTGACAGAGCAGGGTTAGATACGCAGTATTTT.

The rearrangement uses TRBV19 and TRBJ2-3; 7 bases are shared with TRBD2. In germline, CDR1 is LNHDA, CDR2 SQIVND (reference sequence). The CDR3 runs to 15 residues. V trimming: 3 bases; J trimming: 2 bases; junction bases outside the gene matches: 5. The DNA for the CDR3 is TGTGCCAGTAGTATGGGAGGGGAGGTCACAGATACGCAGTATTTT. Its translation: CASSMGGEVTDTQYF.

V gene TRBV9 combines with J gene TRBJ2-2; D remains unclear. V was shortened by 3 bases and J by 4 bases, with 13 bases between the two germline ends. The CDR3 totals 15 residues. From germline, CDR1 is SGDLS and CDR2 YYNGEE. The CDR3 region is CASSESITGTGELFF. CDR3 bases: TGTGCCAGCAGCGAGTCGATCACGGGCACCGGGGAGCTGTTTTTT.

This clonotype was observed once. The J gene is TRBJ2-7, the V gene TRBV20-1; D is unresolved. This CDR3 comprises 14 residues. V lost 1 base and J lost 1, with 11 bases in between. Germline CDR1 DFQATT, CDR2 SNEGSKA (reference sequence). The CDR3 protein is CSARVLDPSYEQYF. The CDR3 nucleotides are TGCAGTGCTAGAGTTCTAGATCCGTCCTACGAGCAGTACTTC.

V usage is TRBV30 and J usage is TRBJ1-1; the D is unclear. The germline V gene encodes CDR1 GTSNPN and CDR2 SVGIG (reference sequence). The CDR3 has 13 residues. V dropped 0 bases and J dropped 4 bases, with 9 bases sitting between them. The CDR3 nucleotides are TGTGCCTGGAGTGTAGACTCTTCCACTGAAGCTTTCTTT. This codes for CAWSVDSSTEAFF.

The chain couples TRBV9 to TRBJ2-2, with D perhaps given as TRBD1 or TRBD2 (6 bases each). The CDR3 is 15 amino acids. V shed 3 bases and J shed 3 bases, with 12 bases lying between them. Per germline, CDR1 SGDLS and CDR2 YYNGEE. The CDR3 loop reads CASSARDTYTGELFF. In DNA, the CDR3 is TGTGCCAGCAGCGCGCGGGACACGTACACCGGGGAGCTGTTTTTT. The full variable domain, rest sourced from reference TRBV9 and TRBJ2-2, is DSGVTQTPKHLITATGQRVTLRCSPRSGDLSVYWYQQSLDQGLQFLIQYYNGEERAKGNILERFSAQQFPDLHSELNLSSLELGDSALYFCASSARDTYTGELFFGEGSRLTVL.